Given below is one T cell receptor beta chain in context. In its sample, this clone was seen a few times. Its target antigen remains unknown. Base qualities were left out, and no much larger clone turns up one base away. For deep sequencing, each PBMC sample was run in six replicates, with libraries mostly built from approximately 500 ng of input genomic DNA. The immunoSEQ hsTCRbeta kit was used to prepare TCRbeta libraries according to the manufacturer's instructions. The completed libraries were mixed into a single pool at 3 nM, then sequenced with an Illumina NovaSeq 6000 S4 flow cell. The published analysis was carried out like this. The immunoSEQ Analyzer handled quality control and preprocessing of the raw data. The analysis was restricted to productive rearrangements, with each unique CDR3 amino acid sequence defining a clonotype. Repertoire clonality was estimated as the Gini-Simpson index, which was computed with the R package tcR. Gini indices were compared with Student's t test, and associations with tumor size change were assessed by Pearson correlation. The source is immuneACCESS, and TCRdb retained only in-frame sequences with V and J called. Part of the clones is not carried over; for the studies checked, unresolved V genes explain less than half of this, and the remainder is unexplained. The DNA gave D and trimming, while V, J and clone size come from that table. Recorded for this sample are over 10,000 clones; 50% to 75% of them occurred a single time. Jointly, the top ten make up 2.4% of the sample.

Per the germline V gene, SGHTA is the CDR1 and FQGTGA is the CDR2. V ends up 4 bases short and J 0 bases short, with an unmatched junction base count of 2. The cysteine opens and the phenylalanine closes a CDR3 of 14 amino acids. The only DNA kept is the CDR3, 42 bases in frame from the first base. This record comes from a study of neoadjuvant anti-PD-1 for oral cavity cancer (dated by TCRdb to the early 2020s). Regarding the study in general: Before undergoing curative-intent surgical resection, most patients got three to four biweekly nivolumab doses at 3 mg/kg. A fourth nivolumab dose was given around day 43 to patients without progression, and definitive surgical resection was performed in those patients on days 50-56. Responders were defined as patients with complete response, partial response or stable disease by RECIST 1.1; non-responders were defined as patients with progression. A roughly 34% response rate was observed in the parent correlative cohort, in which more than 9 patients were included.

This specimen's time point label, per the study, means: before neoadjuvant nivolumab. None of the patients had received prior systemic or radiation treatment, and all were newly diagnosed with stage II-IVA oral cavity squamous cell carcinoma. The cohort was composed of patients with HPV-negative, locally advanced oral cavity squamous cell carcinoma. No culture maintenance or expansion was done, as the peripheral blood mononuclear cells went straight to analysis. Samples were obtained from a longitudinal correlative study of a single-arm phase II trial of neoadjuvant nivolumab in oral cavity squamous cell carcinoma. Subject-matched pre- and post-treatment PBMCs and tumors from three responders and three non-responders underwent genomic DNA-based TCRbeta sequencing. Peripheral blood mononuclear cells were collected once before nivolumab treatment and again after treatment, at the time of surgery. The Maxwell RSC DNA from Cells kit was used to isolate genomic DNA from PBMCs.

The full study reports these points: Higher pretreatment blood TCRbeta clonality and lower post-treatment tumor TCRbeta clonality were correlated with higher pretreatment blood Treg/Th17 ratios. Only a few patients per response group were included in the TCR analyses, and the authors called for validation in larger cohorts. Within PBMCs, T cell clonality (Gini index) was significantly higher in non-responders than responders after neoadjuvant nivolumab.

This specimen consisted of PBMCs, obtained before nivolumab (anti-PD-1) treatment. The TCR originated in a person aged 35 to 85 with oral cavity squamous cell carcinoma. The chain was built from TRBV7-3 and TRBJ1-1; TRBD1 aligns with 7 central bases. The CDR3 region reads CASSSGQMNTEAFF. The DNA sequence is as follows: TGTGCCAGCAGCTCGGGACAGATGAACACTGAAGCTTTCTTT.